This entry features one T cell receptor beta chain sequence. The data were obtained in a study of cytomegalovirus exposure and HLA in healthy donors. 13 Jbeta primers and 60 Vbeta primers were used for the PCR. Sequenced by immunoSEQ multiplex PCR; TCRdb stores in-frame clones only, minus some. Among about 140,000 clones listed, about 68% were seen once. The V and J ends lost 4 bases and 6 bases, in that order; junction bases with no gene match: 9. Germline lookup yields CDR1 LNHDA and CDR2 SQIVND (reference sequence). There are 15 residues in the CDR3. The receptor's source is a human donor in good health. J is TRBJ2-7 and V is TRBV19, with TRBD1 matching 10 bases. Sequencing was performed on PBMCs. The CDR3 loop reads CASSTSGTGAGEQYF. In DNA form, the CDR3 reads TGTGCCAGTAGTACTTCCGGGACAGGGGCAGGCGAGCAGTACTTC.